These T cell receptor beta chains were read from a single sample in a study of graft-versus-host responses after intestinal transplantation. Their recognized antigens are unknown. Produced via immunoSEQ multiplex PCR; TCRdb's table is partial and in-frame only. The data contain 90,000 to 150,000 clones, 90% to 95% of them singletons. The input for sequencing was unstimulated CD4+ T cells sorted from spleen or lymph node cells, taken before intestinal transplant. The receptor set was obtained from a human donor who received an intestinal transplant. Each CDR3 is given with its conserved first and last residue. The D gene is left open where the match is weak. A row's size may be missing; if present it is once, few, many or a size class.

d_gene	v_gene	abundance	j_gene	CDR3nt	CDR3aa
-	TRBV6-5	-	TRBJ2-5	TGTGCCAGCAGTTATGGGGGGAAGGAGACCCAGTACTTC	CASSYGGKETQYF
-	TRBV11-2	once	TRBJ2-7	TGTGCCAGCAGATTCACAAAGACCTACGAGCAGTACTTC	CASRFTKTYEQYF
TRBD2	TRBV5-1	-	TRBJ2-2	TGCGCCAGCAGCTTGGTGTGGCGGGAGAGGAACACCGGGGAGCTGTTTTTT	CASSLVWRERNTGELFF
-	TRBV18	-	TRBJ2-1	TGTGCCAGCTCACCCGACTTGAGCTCCTACAATGAGCAGTTCTTC	CASSPDLSSYNEQFF
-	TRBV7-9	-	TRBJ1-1	TGTGCCAGCAGCGTTTCACCGTGGGTAGGGGTTACTGAAGCTTTCTTT	CASSVSPWVGVTEAFF
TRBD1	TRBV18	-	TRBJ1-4	TGTGCCAGCACGAACAGGGGGCTAGGGGAAAAACTGTTTTTT	CASTNRGLGEKLFF
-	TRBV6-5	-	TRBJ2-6	TGTGCCAGCAGTGGAAGGGGATCCGGGGCCAACGTCCTGACTTTC	CASSGRGSGANVLTF
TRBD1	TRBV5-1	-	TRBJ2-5	TGCGCCAGCAGCTTTCTGGGACAGGGCCTCCAAGAGACCCAGTACTTC	CASSFLGQGLQETQYF
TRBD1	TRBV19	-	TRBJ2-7	TGTGCCAGTAGAGAGGGACAGCTTAGCTCCTACGAGCAGTACTTC	CASREGQLSSYEQYF
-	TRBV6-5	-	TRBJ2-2	TGTGCCAGCAGGGAGGGACACCTGAACACCGGGGAGCTGTTTTTT	CASREGHLNTGELFF
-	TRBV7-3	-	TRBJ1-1	TGTGCCAGCAGCCCCGCCGGGGCAGGGAACACTGAAGCTTTCTTT	CASSPAGAGNTEAFF
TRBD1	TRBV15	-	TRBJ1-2	TGTGCCACCAGCAGCGGAACAGGGGCGGACAACTATGGCTACACCTTC	CATSSGTGADNYGYTF
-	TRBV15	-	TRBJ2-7	TGTGCCACCAGCAGAGACAGGGGCCCCTACGAGCAGTACTTC	CATSRDRGPYEQYF
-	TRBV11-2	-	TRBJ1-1	TGTGCCAGTAAAAAGGGACAAGAGAACACTGAAGCTTTCTTT	CASKKGQENTEAFF
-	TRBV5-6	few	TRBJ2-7	TGTGCCAGCAGCTTGGGGGACGAGCAGTACTTC	CASSLGDEQYF
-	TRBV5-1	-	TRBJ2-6	TGCGCCAGCAGCTTGACGAGGGTCAGGGTTTCTGGGGCCAACGTCCTGACTTTC	CASSLTRVRVSGANVLTF
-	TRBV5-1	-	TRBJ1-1	TGCGCCAGCAGCATCGACAGTAACACTGAAGCTTTCTTT	CASSIDSNTEAFF
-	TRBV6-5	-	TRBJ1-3	TGTGCCAGCAGTTACCTCAGGTCCGGAAACACCATATATTTT	CASSYLRSGNTIYF
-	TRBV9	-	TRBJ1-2	TGTGCCAGCAGCGTAGGGGCTAAAAACTATGGCTACACCTTC	CASSVGAKNYGYTF
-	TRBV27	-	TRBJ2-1	TGTGCCAGCAGTTTTAATGAGCAGTTCTTC	CASSFNEQFF
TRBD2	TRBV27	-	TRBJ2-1	TGTGCCAGCAGCCTAGCGGGAGAGGTCTACAATGAGCAGTTCTTC	CASSLAGEVYNEQFF
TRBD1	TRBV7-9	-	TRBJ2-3	TGTGCCAGCAGCTTATCATGGGACAGAGCCCCAGATACGCAGTATTTT	CASSLSWDRAPDTQYF
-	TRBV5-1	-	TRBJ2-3	TGCGCCAGCAGCTCCTCCGGGGCAGGCACAGATACGCAGTATTTT	CASSSSGAGTDTQYF
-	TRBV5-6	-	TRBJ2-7	TGTGCCAGCAGCTTGCTAGCCGAGCAGTACTTC	CASSLLAEQYF
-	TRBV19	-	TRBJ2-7	TGTGCCAGTAGTGCCCCCCCGGGGTACGAGCAGTACTTC	CASSAPPGYEQYF
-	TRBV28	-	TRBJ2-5	TGTGCCAGCAGTCGACAGAGCACTCAAGAGACCCAGTACTTC	CASSRQSTQETQYF
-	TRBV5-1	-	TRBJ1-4	TGCGCCAGCAGCTTGGCCCAAGGACGGGGTTCGAAACTGTTTTTT	CASSLAQGRGSKLFF
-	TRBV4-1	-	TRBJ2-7	TGCGCCAGCAGCCAACCCTTTAGGGGGAGAGGGTACGAGCAGTACTTC	CASSQPFRGRGYEQYF
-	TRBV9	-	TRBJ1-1	TGTGCCAGCACCCCTGGGGGAGCCAACACTGAAGCTTTCTTT	CASTPGGANTEAFF
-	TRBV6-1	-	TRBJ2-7	TGTGCCAGCAGTGCCGGGAGAACCTACGAGCAGTACTTC	CASSAGRTYEQYF
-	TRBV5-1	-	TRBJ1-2	TGCGCCAGCAGCTTATCGGCAGGTAGCCCGACTAACTATGGCTACACCTTC	CASSLSAGSPTNYGYTF
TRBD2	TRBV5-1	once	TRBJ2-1	TGCGCCAGCAGCTTGACTAGCGGGAATCCCCTAGGCTCCTACAATGAGCAGTTCTTC	CASSLTSGNPLGSYNEQFF
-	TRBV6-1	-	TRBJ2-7	TGTGCCAGCAGTGCCATCCCGTCCTACGAGCAGTACTTC	CASSAIPSYEQYF
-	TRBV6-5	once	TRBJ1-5	TGTGCCAGCAGTTATGCGAGGGCCCGCAATCAGCCCCAGCATTTT	CASSYARARNQPQHF
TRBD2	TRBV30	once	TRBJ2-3	TGTGCCCTCACCCTAGCGGAAAGCACAGATACGCAGTATTTT	CALTLAESTDTQYF
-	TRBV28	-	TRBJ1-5	TGTGCCAGCATCAAATATAGCAATCAGCCCCAGCATTTT	CASIKYSNQPQHF
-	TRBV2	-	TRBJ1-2	TGTGCCAGCATTCCCGATAGGGGAAATAACTATGGCTACACCTTC	CASIPDRGNNYGYTF
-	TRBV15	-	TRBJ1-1	TGTGCCACCAACTACGGGGGTATTTCTGAAGCTTTCTTT	CATNYGGISEAFF
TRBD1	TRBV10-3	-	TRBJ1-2	TGTGCCACCCCAAGGGTTCCGGGACAGTTGCTCTATGGCTACACCTTC	CATPRVPGQLLYGYTF
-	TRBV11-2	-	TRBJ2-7	TGTGCCAGCAGCTTCGGAGCGCAGGCTTCGTACGAGCAGTACTTC	CASSFGAQASYEQYF
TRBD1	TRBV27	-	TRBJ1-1	TGTGCCAGCAGTCCCAGGGGGACAGGCGCTTTGAACACTGAAGCTTTCTTT	CASSPRGTGALNTEAFF
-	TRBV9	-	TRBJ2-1	TGTGCCACCTCCTCAGCGGTTGCCAGGGTGGATGAGCAGTTCTTC	CATSSAVARVDEQFF
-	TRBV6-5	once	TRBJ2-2	TGTGCCAGCAGCTACGATGGTGCCGGGGAGCTGTTTTTT	CASSYDGAGELFF
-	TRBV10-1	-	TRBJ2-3	TGCGCCAGCAGTTTGGACCCAATGTCATATACGCAGTATTTT	CASSLDPMSYTQYF
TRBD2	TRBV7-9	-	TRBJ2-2	TGTGCCAGCAGCTTGGTAGCGGGGGGCACCGGGGAGCTGTTTTTT	CASSLVAGGTGELFF
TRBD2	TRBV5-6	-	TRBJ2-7	TGTGCCAGCAGCTTTCTAGCGGGTCCAAGCTCCTACGAGCAGTACTTC	CASSFLAGPSSYEQYF
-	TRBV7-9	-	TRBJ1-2	TGTGCCAGCAGCTTAGACAGGGCAACTAACTATGGCTACACCTTC	CASSLDRATNYGYTF
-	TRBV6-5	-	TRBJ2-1	TGTGCCAGCAGTTCCCTCAGCGGCGGGACCCCGATCTTC	CASSSLSGGTPIF
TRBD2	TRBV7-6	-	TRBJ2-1	TGTGCCAGCAGCTTCCGACTAGCGGGAGGGGCCTACAATGAGCAGTTCTTC	CASSFRLAGGAYNEQFF
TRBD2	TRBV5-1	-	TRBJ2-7	TGCGCCAGCAGCTGGGGCGGGAGATACGAGCAGTACTTC	CASSWGGRYEQYF
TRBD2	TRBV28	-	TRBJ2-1	TGTGCCAGCAGTTCGGCGGGAGCCCCCTTATACAATGAGCAGTTCTTC	CASSSAGAPLYNEQFF
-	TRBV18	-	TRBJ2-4	TGTGCCAGCTCACCACCAGGCGACTCCCGAGCCAAAAACATTCAGTACTTC	CASSPPGDSRAKNIQYF
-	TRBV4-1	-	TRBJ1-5	TGCGCCAGCGACGAGGATGAGGGCAATCAGCCCCAGCATTTT	CASDEDEGNQPQHF
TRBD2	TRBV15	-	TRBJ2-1	TGTGCCACCCAGGGGACTAGCGGGAGAAATGAGCAGTTCTTC	CATQGTSGRNEQFF
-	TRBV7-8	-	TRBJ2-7	TGTGCCAGCAGCTTAGCAGGAGGGGCCTACGAGCAGTACTTC	CASSLAGGAYEQYF
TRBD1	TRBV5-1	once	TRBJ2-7	TGCGCCTCGACCCCGGGACAGGGAAGCTACGAGCAGTACTTC	CASTPGQGSYEQYF
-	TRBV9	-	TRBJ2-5	TGTGCCAGCAGCGTAGCTACCGGCCGAGAGACCCAGTACTTC	CASSVATGRETQYF